In its sample, the clone carrying this T cell receptor (beta chain) was seen a few times. Its antigen is not identified. The data stem from a study of OX40 agonist ivuxolimab in advanced cancers. Study background: The dose-escalation group included hepatocellular carcinoma, melanoma, renal cell carcinoma and head and neck cancer. Notes on the study in general: Blood T cells, both CD4+ and CD8+, expanded clonally by week 6 at 0.1 to 3.0 mg/kg. There were, on average, more expanded clones in CD8+ T cells than in CD4+.

This CDR3 comprises 12 residues. Germline V gene sequence: CDR1 SGHRS, CDR2 YFSETQ. V was shortened by 6 bases and J by 1 base, with 7 bases between the two germline ends. Sequenced by immunoSEQ multiplex PCR; TCRdb stores in-frame clones only, minus some. Of about 36,000 clones in the sample, 65% to 85% were seen once. This receptor was identified in an adult with an advanced solid tumor such as melanoma, head and neck, liver or kidney cancer. The chain is built from TRBV5-1 and TRBJ1-1; D not resolved. The sequences come from CD4+ or CD8+ T cells sorted from blood, collected in a trial of the OX40 agonist ivuxolimab. CDR3 residues: CASKAENTEAFF. In DNA form, the CDR3 reads TGCGCCAGCAAAGCAGAGAACACTGAAGCTTTCTTT.